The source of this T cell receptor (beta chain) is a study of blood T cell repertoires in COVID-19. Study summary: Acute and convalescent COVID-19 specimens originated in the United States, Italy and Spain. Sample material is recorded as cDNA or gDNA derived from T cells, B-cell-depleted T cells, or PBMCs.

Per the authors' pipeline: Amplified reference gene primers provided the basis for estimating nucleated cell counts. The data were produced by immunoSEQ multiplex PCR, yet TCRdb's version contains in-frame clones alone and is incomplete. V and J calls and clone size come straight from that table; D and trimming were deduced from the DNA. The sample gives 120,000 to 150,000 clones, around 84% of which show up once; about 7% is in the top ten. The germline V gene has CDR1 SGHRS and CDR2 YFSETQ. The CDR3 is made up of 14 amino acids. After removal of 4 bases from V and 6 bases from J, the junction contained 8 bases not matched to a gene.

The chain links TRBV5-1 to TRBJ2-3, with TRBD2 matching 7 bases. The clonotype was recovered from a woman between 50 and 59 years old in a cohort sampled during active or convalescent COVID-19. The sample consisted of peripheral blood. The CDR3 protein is CASSKGTNIDTQYF. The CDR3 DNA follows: TGCGCCAGCAGCAAGGGGACTAACATCGATACGCAGTATTTT.